This is a list of T cell receptor beta chains from one sample in a study of radiotherapy plus CTLA-4 blockade in lung cancer. Here immunoSEQ multiplex PCR was the method, and the copy in TCRdb shows in-frame clones only, minus some. The table lists about 95,000 clones, roughly four fifths of them singletons. Sequenced material: peripheral blood, taken from a patient treated with radiotherapy plus ipilimumab. The receptors originated from a human donor with non-small cell lung cancer who had a partial response to radiotherapy plus ipilimumab. Both conserved end residues are part of each CDR3. D genes are given only for firm matches. Only some rows state a clone size, as once, few, many or a class for expanded clones.

d_gene	j_gene	v_gene	abundance	CDR3aa	CDR3nt
TRBD2	TRBJ2-7	TRBV9	once	CASSVNSREALYEQYF	TGTGCCAGCAGCGTAAACTCGCGGGAGGCCCTCTACGAGCAGTACTTC
.	TRBJ1-5	TRBV7-8	.	CASSPSSGGQYQPQHF	TGTGCCAGCAGCCCCTCCTCGGGGGGCCAGTATCAGCCCCAGCATTTT
.	TRBJ1-3	TRBV2	many	CASSGTSGNTIYF	TGTGCCAGCAGCGGGACAAGTGGAAACACCATATATTTT
.	TRBJ2-7	TRBV6-5	.	CASSTTRTYEQYF	TGTGCCAGCAGTACGACTAGAACCTACGAGCAGTACTTC
.	TRBJ2-3	TRBV27	few	CASKVEDTQYF	TGTGCCAGCAAGGTGGAGGATACGCAGTATTTT
.	TRBJ1-1	TRBV21-1	.	CASSHLGQGKTEAFF	TGTGCCAGCAGCCACCTGGGACAGGGGAAAACTGAAGCTTTCTTT
TRBD2	TRBJ2-7	TRBV5-4	.	CASSLGGSGSGYYEQYF	TGTGCCAGCAGCTTGGGGGGTAGCGGGAGTGGTTACTACGAGCAGTACTTC
.	TRBJ1-5	TRBV5-1	.	CASSLGGGQDQPQHF	TGCGCCAGCAGCTTGGGGGGCGGCCAAGATCAGCCCCAGCATTTT
.	TRBJ1-1	TRBV5-8	.	CASSFWRDTEAFF	TGTGCCAGCAGCTTTTGGAGGGACACTGAAGCTTTCTTT
.	TRBJ2-3	TRBV7-3	.	CASSPDNTDTQYF	TGTGCCAGCAGCCCAGACAACACAGATACGCAGTATTTT
TRBD2	TRBJ2-6	TRBV28	.	CASSRTSWGRGANVLTF	TGTGCCAGCAGCCGGACTAGTTGGGGAAGAGGGGCCAATGTCCTGACTTTC
.	TRBJ1-5	TRBV5-1	once	CASSTGPDQPQHF	TGCGCCAGCAGCACAGGCCCAGATCAGCCCCAGCATTTT
.	TRBJ1-2	TRBV27	.	CASTSTGTNYGYTF	TGTGCCAGCACATCGACAGGAACTAACTATGGCTACACCTTC
TRBD2	TRBJ2-1	TRBV5-1	.	CASSLVPLAGGLDEQFF	TGCGCCAGCAGCTTGGTTCCTTTAGCGGGAGGGTTAGATGAGCAGTTCTTC
.	TRBJ1-2	TRBV30	.	CAWSPGVGNGYTF	TGTGCCTGGAGTCCGGGGGTAGGCAATGGCTACACCTTC
.	TRBJ1-1	TRBV28	.	CACGGAGNTEAFF	TGTGCCTGCGGGGGGGCCGGGAACACTGAAGCTTTCTTT
.	TRBJ2-2	TRBV19	.	CASSIESSTGELFF	TGTGCCAGTAGTATTGAGTCCTCCACCGGGGAGCTGTTTTTT
TRBD1	TRBJ2-4	TRBV28	.	CASSPPTGNIQYF	TGTGCCAGCAGTCCCCCGACAGGGAACATTCAGTACTTC
.	TRBJ1-5	TRBV6-5	.	CASSYDGNQPQHF	TGTGCCAGCAGTTACGACGGGAATCAGCCCCAGCATTTT
.	TRBJ2-5	TRBV18	.	CASSPSQETQYF	TGTGCCAGCTCACCCTCCCAGGAGACCCAGTACTTC
TRBD1	TRBJ1-5	TRBV6-6	once	CASTGQGQPQHF	TGTGCCAGCACCGGACAGGGTCAGCCCCAGCATTTT
TRBD1	TRBJ2-7	TRBV5-4	.	CASSISGGQGEYF	TGTGCCAGCAGCATATCCGGCGGACAGGGGGAGTACTTC